The subject of this entry is one T cell receptor (beta chain). Its antigen is currently unknown. These data come from a study of cytomegalovirus exposure and HLA in healthy donors. Study-level results: Per a prior analysis, the majority of TCR beta V segments were productive roughly 90% or roughly 30% of the time.

Healthy bone marrow donors made up the donors. Researchers ran the PCR with 60 Vbeta and 13 Jbeta primers. Assay used: immunoSEQ multiplex PCR; TCRdb lists only in-frame clones, some missing. This table holds more than 90,000 clones, over 65% found once. The trim removed 6 bases at V and 0 bases at J, leaving 30 bases unmatched. The CDR3 extends over 24 amino acids. Germline assignment: CDR1 SGHRS and CDR2 YFSETQ. This receptor was taken from a woman between 45 and 60 years old in good health and CMV-seropositive. Input material: PBMCs. The chain employs TRBV5-1 and TRBJ2-4, with 10 bases fitting TRBD1. CDR3 DNA: TGCGCCAGCATAAATGGGACAGGGGCCGGGGAACCAGTGAGTAACCTCCAAGCCAAAAACATTCAGTACTTC. As protein: CASINGTGAGEPVSNLQAKNIQYF.